What follows are 10 T cell receptor beta chains derived from one specimen sequenced in a study of blood T cell repertoires in COVID-19. This table comes from immunoSEQ multiplex PCR, and its TCRdb copy is limited to in-frame clones, with some not included. Among around 300,000 clones listed, 80% to 90% were seen once. Sequencing used PBMCs or T cells enriched from blood (not recorded which). The source is a woman younger than 35 who had recovered from COVID-19.

This clone was seen only once. The rearrangement links TRBV9 to TRBJ2-7; no clear D gene. Germline lookup yields CDR1 SGDLS and CDR2 YYNGEE. Trimming removed 0 bases at V and 7 bases at J, with 8 bases between. The CDR3 contains 12 residues. DNA of the CDR3: TGTGCCAGCAGCGTAGGTGACGGGGAGCAGTACTTC. This encodes CASSVGDGEQYF.

The chain recombines TRBV7-8 with TRBJ2-2, with TRBD2 matching over 8 bases. This CDR3 region has 17 residues. Trimming at V came to 4 bases and at J to 5 bases, leaving 12 bases not matched to a gene. Per the germline V gene, CDR1 is SGHVS and CDR2 is FQNEAQ. This CDR3 is CASSYDPGTRGTGELFF. CDR3 DNA sequence: TGTGCCAGCAGCTACGATCCCGGGACTAGAGGAACCGGGGAGCTGTTTTTT.

This clone was detected once. The chain carries TRBV6-5 and TRBJ1-1; 7 bases align to TRBD1. Trimming took 4 bases from V and 7 from J; bases not matched to a gene: 6. This CDR3 is built from 13 residues. CDR1 is MNHEY and CDR2 is SVGAGI in the germline V gene. The DNA for the CDR3 is TGTGCCAGCAGTTCCCCGGGACAGCTTGAAGCTTTCTTT. Amino acids: CASSSPGQLEAFF.

The chain recombines TRBV19 with TRBJ1-1; D is undetermined. The CDR3 covers 17 residues. V gave up 7 bases and J gave up 1 base, with 22 bases separating them. The germline V gene encodes CDR1 LNHDA and CDR2 SQIVND (reference sequence). For the CDR3, the DNA is TGTGCCAGTACATCCGTGGGCAGCCCATCAGGGAACACTGAAGCTTTCTTT. It is translated as CASTSVGSPSGNTEAFF.

The chain combines TRBV13 with TRBJ2-1; 10 nucleotides match TRBD2. This CDR3 contains 18 residues. CDR1 and CDR2 from the germline V gene are PRHDT and FYEKMQ (reference sequence). With V trimmed by 1 base and J by 0 bases, 6 bases remained unmatched. The CDR3, as DNA: TGTGCCAGCAGCTTAGCCCCCCAGCGGGGGGGCTCCTACAATGAGCAGTTCTTC. It encodes CASSLAPQRGGSYNEQFF.

The J gene is TRBJ2-7, the V gene TRBV11-3; no reliable D call. Germline V gene sequence: CDR1 SGHNT, CDR2 YENEEA. The CDR3 has 12 amino acids. Trimming cost V 5 bases and J 2 bases, with 7 bases left between them. Here the CDR3 reads CASSENPYEQYF. Written as DNA, the CDR3 is TGTGCCAGCAGCGAGAACCCCTACGAGCAGTACTTC.

The chain combines TRBV27 with TRBJ1-5; tentatively, D is TRBD1 (5 bases). The CDR3 consists of 14 residues. Germline V gives CDR1 MNHEY, CDR2 SMNVEV (reference sequence). Trimming took off 6 bases at V and 5 bases at J, with 14 bases between the two ends. Here the CDR3 reads CASRPLGVDQPQHF. The CDR3 region has the DNA TGTGCCAGCAGACCCCTAGGGGTCGATCAGCCCCAGCATTTT.

The rearrangement joins TRBV27 to TRBJ1-1; D is perhaps TRBD1 (5 bases). Germline lookup yields CDR1 MNHEY and CDR2 SMNVEV (reference sequence). This CDR3 has 17 amino acids. V lost 0 bases and J 4 bases, leaving 18 bases between the germline ends. The CDR3: CASSLSRRGRGSTEAFF. The CDR3 region has the DNA TGTGCCAGCAGTTTATCCAGGCGGGGTAGGGGTAGCACTGAAGCTTTCTTT.

The chain joins TRBV21-1 to TRBJ2-2; the D call of TRBD1 is as the table states it, not checked on the DNA. TRBV21-1 counts as a pseudogene. The CDR3 has 18 residues. The CDR3 here is CASSGWQVGPTNTGELFF. CDR3 sequence (DNA): TGTGCCAGCTCCGGGTGGCAGGTGGGGCCGACGAACACCGGGGAGCTGTTTTTT.

The chain recombines TRBV11-2 with TRBJ2-1; 8 positions agree with TRBD1. Germline lookup yields CDR1 SGHAT and CDR2 FQNNGV. This CDR3 is built from 17 residues. Trimming cost V 5 bases and J 7 bases; bases outside gene matches: 16. CDR3 loop: CASSPHLVRGLKNEQFF. In nucleotides, the CDR3 is TGTGCCAGCAGCCCTCACCTGGTCAGGGGGCTGAAGAATGAGCAGTTCTTC.